The source of this T cell receptor (beta chain) is a study of cytomegalovirus exposure and HLA in healthy donors. General study findings and limits: The study recorded more than 150 TCR beta chains that were cytomegalovirus-associated.

This clone was detected only once. Its antigen is unknown. The method was immunoSEQ multiplex PCR; TCRdb's version includes in-frame clones alone and lacks a portion of them. The sample records around 180,000 clones, 75% to 90% being singletons. Trimming cost V 0 bases and J 4 bases; bases outside gene matches: 5. The V gene's germline CDR1 is SGDLS and CDR2 YYNGEE. The CDR3 runs to 17 residues. The chain recombines TRBV9 with TRBJ2-2; 11 nucleotides align to TRBD2. The source material was PBMCs. The receptor comes from a young man in good health and CMV-seropositive. The CDR3 here is CASSVGGGLAVTGELFF. CDR3 sequence (DNA): TGTGCCAGCAGCGTAGGAGGGGGACTAGCGGTCACCGGGGAGCTGTTTTTT.